The next 21 T cell receptor beta chains were all read from a single sample in a study of blood T cell repertoires in COVID-19. The data were produced by immunoSEQ multiplex PCR, yet TCRdb's version contains in-frame clones alone and is incomplete. Of around 180,000 clones listed, approximately 73% are singletons. Sequencing input: PBMCs or T cells enriched from blood (not recorded which). The receptors here all came from a woman aged 45-65 years with acute COVID-19.

The rearrangement links TRBV5-1 to TRBJ2-2; maybe TRBD1 (6 bases). The V gene lost 0 bases and the J gene lost 7 bases, with 13 bases spanning the gap. CDR3 length: 15 amino acids. CDR1 and CDR2 (germline): SGHRS, YFSETQ. The CDR3 DNA is TGCGCCAGCAGCTTGGGATCTGGGGGCAGCGGGGAGCTGTTTTTT. Amino acid sequence: CASSLGSGGSGELFF.

The CDR3 DNA follows: TGTGCCAGCAGTCTACAGGGTGAAGGCTATGGCTACACCTTC. It yields the protein CASSLQGEGYGYTF. This sequence joins TRBV6-5 and TRBJ1-2, with D tentatively TRBD1 (6 bases). Germline V gene data show CDR1 as MNHEY and CDR2 as SVGAGI. This CDR3 has 14 residues. V lost 5 bases and J 4 bases, leaving 14 bases between the germline ends.

CDR3 sequence: CASSFRSGQGPTEAFF. The CDR3, as DNA: TGTGCCAGCAGTTTCCGCTCGGGACAGGGGCCCACTGAAGCTTTCTTT. The chain is built from TRBV28 and TRBJ1-1, with 10 bases lining up with TRBD1. V trimming: 3 bases; J trimming: 4 bases; junction bases outside the gene matches: 8. This CDR3 comprises 16 residues. Germline V CDR1 and CDR2: MDHEN, SYDVKM.

V gene TRBV19 combines with J gene TRBJ1-1; D unresolved. Germline V gene sequence: CDR1 LNHDA, CDR2 SQIVND (reference sequence). The V end was cut by 3 bases, the J end by 2 bases, with 7 bases between. The CDR3 is 13 amino acids. CDR3 sequence reads: CASSISSNTEAFF. The CDR3 bases are TGTGCCAGTAGTATTAGTTCCAACACTGAAGCTTTCTTT.

The sample holds one count of this clone. The V gene is TRBV7-8, the J gene TRBJ1-2, with D possibly TRBD1 on 6 matching bases. Trimming took 5 bases from V and 5 from J, leaving 18 bases between them. Germline CDR1 SGHVS, CDR2 FQNEAQ. The CDR3 consists of 15 residues. CDR3 nucleotides: TGTGCCAGCAGCCTCACCGCGGGGGCAATATATGGCTACACCTTC. Translation gives CASSLTAGAIYGYTF.

The table lists this clone with a count of one. Other nucleotide sequences from this sample produce the same CDR3. V and J are TRBV11-2 and TRBJ2-5; 11 nucleotides agree with TRBD1. This CDR3 contains 13 residues. Germline assignment: CDR1 SGHAT and CDR2 FQNNGV. V was clipped by 6 bases and J by 5 bases; unmatched bases: 2. The DNA of the CDR3 is TGTGCCAGCAGTCGGGACAGGGGGGAGACCCAGTACTTC. This sequence encodes CASSRDRGETQYF.

The rearrangement joins TRBV9 to TRBJ1-1; a possible D gene is TRBD1 (6 bases). CDR1 and CDR2 (germline): SGDLS, YYNGEE. This CDR3 is 14 amino acids long. Trimming shortened V by 4 bases and J by 4 bases, and 14 bases separated the two germline ends. CDR3 sequence (DNA): TGTGCCAGCAGCCTAACAGGGTTTGGCACTGAAGCTTTCTTT. Amino acids: CASSLTGFGTEAFF. Filled out from reference TRBV9 and TRBJ1-1, the complete variable domain reads DSGVTQTPKHLITATGQRVTLRCSPRSGDLSVYWYQQSLDQGLQFLIQYYNGEERAKGNILERFSAQQFPDLHSELNLSSLELGDSALYFCASSLTGFGTEAFFGQGTRLTVV.

This chain uses TRBV18 with TRBJ2-1, with 9 positions matching TRBD1. The CDR3 totals 16 residues. V was clipped by 5 bases and J by 5 bases; unmatched bases: 10. Germline V CDR1 and CDR2: KGHSH, LQKENI. For the CDR3, the DNA is TGTGCCAGCTCAATCCCGGGACAGGGTAAGGACAATGAGCAGTTCTTC. Amino acids: CASSIPGQGKDNEQFF.

The chain carries TRBV27 and TRBJ1-2, with 7 bases identical to TRBD1. The CDR3 totals 14 residues. Germline CDR1 reads MNHEY; CDR2 reads SMNVEV (reference sequence). The J segment lost 0 bases and the V segment lost 4 bases, leaving 2 bases of the junction unmatched. The DNA of the CDR3 is TGTGCCAGCAGTTCACAGGGGACTAACTATGGCTACACCTTC. The encoded protein is CASSSQGTNYGYTF.

Here the CDR3 reads CASSLTGAGSQETQYF. The DNA for the CDR3 is TGTGCCAGCAGCTTAACCGGGGCGGGGAGTCAAGAGACCCAGTACTTC. The chain employs TRBV7-3 and TRBJ2-5, with D possibly being TRBD2 (6 bases). Trimming stripped 0 bases from V and 2 bases from J, with 13 bases between. Germline V lookup: CDR1 SGHTA, CDR2 FQGTGA. The CDR3 runs 16 residues.

This chain joins TRBV30 and TRBJ2-2; D might be TRBD1 (5 bases). Germline values: CDR1 GTSNPN, CDR2 SVGIG (reference sequence). The CDR3 spans 14 residues. Trimming shortened V by 3 bases and J by 4 bases, and 12 bases separated the two germline ends. The CDR3 coding sequence is TGTGCCTGGAGGTTGGGGCCAGGCACCGGGGAGCTGTTTTTT. Translating it yields CAWRLGPGTGELFF.

V gene TRBV7-8 combines with J gene TRBJ1-1; D is perhaps TRBD1 (6 bases). CDR1 and CDR2 (germline): SGHVS, FQNEAQ. V lost 6 bases to trimming and J lost 3 bases, with 8 bases between them. The CDR3 length is 12 residues. CDR3 sequence reads: CASSPGDTEAFF. CDR3 in DNA: TGTGCCAGCAGTCCAGGGGACACTGAAGCTTTCTTT.

CDR3 sequence: CATIPTPGQGTDTQYF. The CDR3 coding sequence is TGTGCCACCATTCCTACACCGGGACAGGGCACAGATACGCAGTATTTT. The chain carries TRBV28 and TRBJ2-3; TRBD1 matches 8 bases. CDR1 and CDR2 (germline): MDHEN, SYDVKM. Trimming removed 10 bases from V and 1 base from J; junction bases left unmatched: 13. The CDR3 sequence is 16 residues long.

This rearrangement joins TRBV19 to TRBJ1-1, with TRBD1 identical over 9 bases. The CDR3 is 15 residues long. CDR1 and CDR2 (germline): LNHDA, SQIVND (reference sequence). V shed 1 base, J shed 5 bases, and the junction held 5 bases outside the gene matches. The CDR3 DNA reads TGTGCCAGTAGTATAGGGGGGACAGGGAGGACTGAAGCTTTCTTT. Protein sequence: CASSIGGTGRTEAFF. The complete variable domain, with remaining parts taken from reference TRBV19 and TRBJ1-1, reads DGGITQSPKYLFRKEGQNVTLSCEQNLNHDAMYWYRQDPGQGLRLIYYSQIVNDFQKGDIAEGYSVSREKKESFPLTVTSAQKNPTAFYLCASSIGGTGRTEAFFGQGTRLTVV.

The rearrangement uses TRBV19 and TRBJ1-1, with D perhaps TRBD1 (5 bases). Per the germline V gene, CDR1 is LNHDA and CDR2 is SQIVND (reference sequence). V was cut by 9 bases and J by 6 bases, with 17 bases left in between. The CDR3 sequence is 13 residues long. CDR3 loop: CASGQQEGAEAFF. For the CDR3, the DNA is TGTGCCAGCGGTCAACAGGAGGGAGCTGAAGCTTTCTTT.

The chain is built from TRBV5-1 and TRBJ2-1, with 9 bases aligning to TRBD2. Germline CDR1 reads SGHRS; CDR2 reads YFSETQ. Trimming took 4 bases from V and 7 from J; bases not matched to a gene: 12. The CDR3 has 16 amino acids. The CDR3 is CASSPGGGGAWNEQFF. As DNA, the CDR3 is TGCGCCAGCAGCCCCGGAGGCGGGGGGGCCTGGAATGAGCAGTTCTTC.

This sequence joins TRBV4-2 and TRBJ2-3, with D tentatively TRBD2 (7 bases). The length of the CDR3 is 17 residues. CDR1 is LGHNA, CDR2 YNFKEQ, per germline. V lost 4 bases and J lost 2, with 19 bases in between. Here the CDR3 DNA reads TGTGCCAGCAGCCCACAGAGTGGGGGGGGCCTCACAGATACGCAGTATTTT. It yields the protein CASSPQSGGGLTDTQYF.

The V and J genes are TRBV10-3 and TRBJ2-5; D may be TRBD1 (7 bases). This CDR3 contains 15 residues. The germline gives CDR1 ENHRY, CDR2 SYGVKD. Trimming left V 3 bases short and J 2 bases short, with 13 bases between. The CDR3 sequence: CAISDRTGLQETQYF. The CDR3 DNA reads as TGTGCCATCAGTGACCGGACAGGACTACAAGAGACCCAGTACTTC.

The gene calls are TRBV7-2 and TRBJ1-6, with TRBD1 identical over 7 bases. CDR1 and CDR2 from the germline V gene are SGHTA and FQGNSA. CDR3 size: 15 residues. V shed 5 bases, J shed 10 bases, and the junction held 11 bases outside the gene matches. CDR3 region: CASSEQGVTGSPLHF. In DNA, the CDR3 is TGTGCCAGCAGCGAGCAGGGGGTTACAGGATCACCCCTCCACTTT.

The rearrangement uses TRBV11-3 and TRBJ2-3; 7 bases align to TRBD2. Unmatched junction bases numbered 17, after V lost 3 bases and J lost 2 bases. There are 19 residues in the CDR3. Germline lookup yields CDR1 SGHNT and CDR2 YENEEA. CDR3 loop: CASSFGLTGGGSDTDTQYF. The CDR3 DNA reads as TGTGCCAGCAGCTTCGGCCTAACGGGCGGGGGTTCGGACACAGATACGCAGTATTTT.

The chain carries TRBV4-1 and TRBJ1-3; D gene ambiguous. Germline V gene sequence: CDR1 MGHRA, CDR2 YSYEKL. CDR3 length: 15 residues. V lost 0 bases and J 4 bases, leaving 10 bases between the germline ends. The CDR3 reads CASSQEQALGNTIYF. As DNA, the CDR3 is TGCGCCAGCAGCCAAGAGCAAGCCCTGGGAAACACCATATATTTT.